One sample yielded the 5 T cell receptor beta chains listed below, sequenced in a study of blood T cell repertoires in COVID-19. Using immunoSEQ multiplex PCR, the repertoire was profiled, and TCRdb retains in-frame clones only, with some absent. Of around 470,000 clones listed, 85% to 90% are singletons. Source material: peripheral blood. The receptor source for this set is a man between 18 and 35 years old with COVID-19, enrolled during active disease.

The rearrangement joins TRBV12-3 or TRBV12-4 to TRBJ2-1; 11 bases agree with TRBD1. The CDR3 sequence is 13 residues long. V lost 6 bases and J lost 9; bases outside the gene matches: 4. CDR3 DNA: TGTGCCAGCAGGGGACAGGGGGTCAGTGAGCAGTTCTTC. Its protein product is CASRGQGVSEQFF.

The chain uses TRBV2 and TRBJ2-1, with D unresolved. Trimming left V 8 bases short and J 9 bases short, with 17 bases between. Germline CDR1 is SNHLY and CDR2 is FYNNEI. This CDR3 has 13 residues. In DNA, the CDR3 is TGTGCCAGCTTCCTCCGGCCCCTAGGTGAGCAGTTCTTC. This translates into CASFLRPLGEQFF.

The gene calls are TRBV28 and TRBJ2-2, with 7 nucleotides matching TRBD2. Germline CDR1 reads MDHEN; CDR2 reads SYDVKM. V lost 10 bases to trimming and J lost 7 bases; unmatched junction nucleotides: 9. This CDR3 has 13 residues. The CDR3 loop reads CAILSGNDGELFF. The CDR3 nucleotides read TGTGCCATCCTAAGCGGGAACGACGGGGAGCTGTTTTTT.

The rearrangement links TRBV6-7 to TRBJ2-1; 10 nucleotides match TRBD2. TRBV6-7 is flagged as an ORF with uncertain function. V trimming: 6 bases; J trimming: 12 bases; junction bases outside the gene matches: 14. The CDR3 contains 15 residues. Here the CDR3 DNA reads TGTGCCAGCAGCCACGAGGTAGCGGGGGGCATGGGGCAGTTCTTC. It is translated as CASSHEVAGGMGQFF.

This clone was seen a handful of times. This chain joins TRBV5-5 and TRBJ2-1, with TRBD1 matching over 9 bases. CDR3 length: 14 amino acids. With 0 bases clipped from V and 7 bases from J, the junction kept 2 bases outside the gene matches. CDR1 and CDR2 from the germline V gene are SGHKS and YYEKEE (reference sequence). The CDR3: CASSLGGTGNEQFF. The CDR3 DNA sequence: TGTGCCAGCAGCTTGGGAGGGACAGGGAATGAGCAGTTCTTC. The whole variable domain, filled in from reference TRBV5-5 and TRBJ2-1, reads DAGVTQSPTHLIKTRGQQVTLRCSPISGHKSVSWYQQVLGQGPQFIFQYYEKEERGRGNFPDRFSARQFPNYSSELNVNALLLGDSALYLCASSLGGTGNEQFFGPGTRLTVL.